The rows below give T cell receptor beta chains drawn from one sample of a study of blood T cells in healthy people across ages. TCRdb processed the 5' RACE reads anew with MiXCR; each CDR3 protein has one entry. The data contain 650,000 to 800,000 distinct CDR3 sequences, approximately 52% of them seen just once; the ten biggest clones take up about 13%. Sequenced material: blood. The receptors come from a woman older than 75 in good health. Each CDR3 is given without its conserved first and last residue.

v_gene	j_gene	CDR3aa
TRBV9	TRBJ2-5	ASSPRLRETQY
TRBV20-1	TRBJ2-1	SAKSSGGVSCNEQF
TRBV10-3	TRBJ1-1	AISDRDVAEAF
TRBV25-1	TRBJ1-2	ASSEWGNYGYT
TRBV25-1	TRBJ1-1	ASSEFVYTEAF
TRBV6-1	TRBJ1-2	ASTLGQGDGYT
TRBV4-3	TRBJ2-3	ASSHFGLAGLRTDTQY
TRBV5-5	TRBJ2-3	ASSLGHYGTDTQY
TRBV2	TRBJ1-6	ASSHPGSYNSPLH
TRBV30	NA	AWSKQEMKTQY
TRBV3-1	TRBJ2-2	ASRLTGTGELF
TRBV29-1	TRBJ1-4	SVEWDRGEKLF
TRBV7-9	TRBJ2-3	ASSWSLGRMGYTQY
TRBV3-1	NA	ASSPVVNYEQY
TRBV7-9	TRBJ2-1	ASSLGTLAGNEQF
TRBV20-1	TRBJ1-5	SARDPAGRNQPQH
TRBV5-6	TRBJ2-5	ASSTGTFQETQY
TRBV5-1	TRBJ2-7	ASSFTCYSSYEQY
TRBV4-1	TRBJ2-2	ASSQESSTTGELF
TRBV12-3/TRBV12-4	TRBJ1-5	ASSPQTGTPKQH
TRBV6-5	TRBJ2-3	ASSYSGRGPTQY
TRBV28	TRBJ2-7	ASSYTGQSGDEQY
TRBV10-3	TRBJ2-3	AISERGEVGTDTQY
TRBV20-1	TRBJ1-2	SAFGQGGYGYT
TRBV6-5	TRBJ1-1	ASRTPVGTREPF
TRBV18	TRBJ2-7	ASSPEFYEQY
TRBV15	TRBJ2-7	ATSRDRASEQY
TRBV28	TRBJ2-1	ASSVWGGNEQF
TRBV2	TRBJ2-5	ASSEVWASGKETQY
TRBV12-3/TRBV12-4	TRBJ2-4	ASSFREAKNIQY
TRBV5-1	TRBJ1-4	ASSLALGVNEKLF
TRBV9	TRBJ2-1	ASSELAGGNEQF
TRBV4-3	TRBJ2-1	ASSQEPVTSGGGYNEQF
TRBV30	TRBJ1-2	AWILMAGTDNGYT
TRBV20-1	TRBJ1-2	SEKAPASGYT
TRBV5-1	TRBJ2-2	ASSRQTGNTGELF
TRBV20-1	TRBJ2-7	SAQREGTYEQY
TRBV5-1	TRBJ1-5	ASSPGEGNQPQH
TRBV5-1	TRBJ2-3	ASSLTTSGSGTQY
TRBV6-6	TRBJ2-7	ASSLPGLDPEQY
TRBV7-7	TRBJ2-5	ASSFSWTSGRETQY
TRBV20-1	TRBJ2-3	SANSRDRGTQY
TRBV4-1	TRBJ2-1	ASSQGGTSKNEQF
TRBV5-1	TRBJ2-5	ASSYSGTKETQY
TRBV18	TRBJ2-7	ASSPTEPSYEQY
TRBV3-1	TRBJ1-1	ASSRGTVGDTEAF
TRBV20-1	TRBJ1-6	SARDRVTGNSPLH
TRBV7-2	TRBJ2-5	ASSLEVPGQGAETQY
TRBV10-3	TRBJ1-6	AISALGSPLH